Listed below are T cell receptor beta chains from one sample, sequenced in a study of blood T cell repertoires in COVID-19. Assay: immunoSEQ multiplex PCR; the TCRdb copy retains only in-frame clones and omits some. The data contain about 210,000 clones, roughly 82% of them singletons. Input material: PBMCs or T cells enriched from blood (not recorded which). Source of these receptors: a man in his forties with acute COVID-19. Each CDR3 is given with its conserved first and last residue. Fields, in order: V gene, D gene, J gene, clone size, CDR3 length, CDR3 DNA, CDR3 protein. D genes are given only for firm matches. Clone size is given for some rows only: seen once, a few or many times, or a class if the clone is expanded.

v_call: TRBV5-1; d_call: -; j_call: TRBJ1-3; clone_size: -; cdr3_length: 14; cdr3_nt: TGCGCCAGCAGCCCGCAGGGTTCCGGAAACACCATATATTTT; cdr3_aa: CASSPQGSGNTIYF
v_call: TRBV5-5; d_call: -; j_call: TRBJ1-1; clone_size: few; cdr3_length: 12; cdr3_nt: TGTGCCAGCAGCGGGGCCAGCAATGAAGCTTTCTTT; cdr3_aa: CASSGASNEAFF
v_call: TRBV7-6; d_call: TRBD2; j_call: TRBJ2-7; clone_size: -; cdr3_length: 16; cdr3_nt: TGTGCCAGCAGCTTAGACTTTCGTAGCGGGAGCTACGAGCAGTACTTC; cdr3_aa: CASSLDFRSGSYEQYF
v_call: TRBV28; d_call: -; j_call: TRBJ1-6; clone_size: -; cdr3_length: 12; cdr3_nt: TGTGCCAGCAGTTTTAATAATTCACCCCTCCACTTT; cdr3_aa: CASSFNNSPLHF
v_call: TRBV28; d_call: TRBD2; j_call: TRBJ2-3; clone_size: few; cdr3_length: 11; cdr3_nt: TGTGCCAGCAGTCTAGAGCGGGAGATGTATTTT; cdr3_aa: CASSLEREMYF
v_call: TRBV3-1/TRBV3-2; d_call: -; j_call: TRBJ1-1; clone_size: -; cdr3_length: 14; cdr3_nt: TGTGCCAGCAGCCAACCCGGGATGTACGCTGAAGCTTTCTTT; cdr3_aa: CASSQPGMYAEAFF
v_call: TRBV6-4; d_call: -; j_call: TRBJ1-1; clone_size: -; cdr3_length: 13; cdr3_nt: TGTGCCAGCAGTCTCGGGGTGAACACTGAAGCTTTCTTT; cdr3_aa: CASSLGVNTEAFF
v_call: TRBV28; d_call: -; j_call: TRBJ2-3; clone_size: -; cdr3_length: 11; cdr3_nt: TGTGCCAGCAGTTTACGAGATACGCAGTATTTT; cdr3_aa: CASSLRDTQYF
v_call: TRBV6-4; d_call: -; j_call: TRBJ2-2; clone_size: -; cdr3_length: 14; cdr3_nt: TGTGCCAGCTCCGAACAAGCGGTCACCGGGGAGCTGTTTTTT; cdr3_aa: CASSEQAVTGELFF
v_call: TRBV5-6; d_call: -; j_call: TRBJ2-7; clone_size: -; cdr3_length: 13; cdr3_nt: TGTGCCAGCAGCTCGGTTAGCTCCTACGAGCAGTACTTC; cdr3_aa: CASSSVSSYEQYF